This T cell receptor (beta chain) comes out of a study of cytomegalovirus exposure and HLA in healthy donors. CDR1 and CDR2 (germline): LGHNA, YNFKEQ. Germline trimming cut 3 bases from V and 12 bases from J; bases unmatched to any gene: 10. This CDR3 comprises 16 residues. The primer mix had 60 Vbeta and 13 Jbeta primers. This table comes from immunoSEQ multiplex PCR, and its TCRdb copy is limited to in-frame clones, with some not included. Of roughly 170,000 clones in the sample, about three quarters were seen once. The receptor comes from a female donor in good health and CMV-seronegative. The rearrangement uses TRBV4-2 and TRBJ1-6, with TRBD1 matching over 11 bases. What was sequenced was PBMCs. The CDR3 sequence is CASSQSPGTGGEPLHF. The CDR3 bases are TGTGCCAGCAGCCAGTCTCCCGGGACAGGGGGGGAACCCCTCCACTTT.